The T cell receptor (beta chain) described here comes from a study of metastatic and nonmetastatic thyroid tumors. Study-level results: Significantly greater TCR beta diversity was reportedly found in malignant thyroid tumors than in benign nodules (in blood and tumor).

Within the sample, this clone is medium-sized. Its antigen is as yet unknown. All patients were untreated before thyroid surgery. MiXCR re-clonotyped the PCR reads for TCRdb. The data show 13,000 to 15,000 clones, about 25% seen once. CDR1 LGHDT and CDR2 YNNKEL come from the germline V gene (reference sequence). Trimming took off 6 bases at V and 7 bases at J, with 15 bases between the two ends. The CDR3 contains 14 residues. The TCR comes from a female donor with papillary thyroid cancer or a benign thyroid nodule (not recorded which). Some clones in this sample may be carry-over from other donors' samples. The material sequenced was tumor tissue. The genes are TRBV3-1 and TRBJ1-4; weak D call: TRBD1 (5 bases). The CDR3 region has the DNA TGTGCCAGCAGTCAAACGGGGGACTCTGAAAAACTGTTTTTT. Its protein is CASSQTGDSEKLFF.